Each of the 5 T cell receptor beta chains below was sequenced from the same sample in a study of CD8+ T cells in alopecia areata. Specified treatment: oral pan-JAK inhibitor, 5-10 mg twice daily. After isolation, RNA underwent reverse transcription to generate cDNA as the sequencing template. Assay: immunoSEQ multiplex PCR; the TCRdb copy retains only in-frame clones and omits some. The sample holds about 200,000 clones; 58% are singletons and the top ten take 5% to 6%. The sequences come from CD4+ T cells sorted from blood, collected at week 24, from a patient treated with tofacitinib. All receptors come from a human donor with alopecia areata.

The chain recombines TRBV7-2 with TRBJ2-3, with D perhaps TRBD2 (6 bases). The CDR3 runs 15 residues. Germline V lookup: CDR1 SGHTA, CDR2 FQGNSA. Trimming pared 5 bases from V and 4 bases from J, leaving 16 bases between. CDR3 DNA sequence: TGTGCCAGCAGCCCCGGCGGACGGGGGTCAGATACGCAGTATTTT. This encodes CASSPGGRGSDTQYF.

V usage is TRBV30 and J usage is TRBJ2-5; unclear D gene. The assigned J gene may be wrong: the sequence end matches TRBJ2-7 better. This CDR3 region has 12 residues. Germline CDR1 GTSNPN, CDR2 SVGIG (reference sequence). CDR3: CAWSVSAPEQYF. In DNA form, the CDR3 reads TGTGCCTGGAGTGTTTCAGCCCCCGAGCAGTACTTC.

J is TRBJ2-2 and V is TRBV15, with a possible D match to TRBD2 (5 bases). Trimming cost V 7 bases and J 3 bases, with 15 bases left between them. Germline CDR1 is LNHNV and CDR2 is YYDKDF (reference sequence). CDR3 length: 15 amino acids. The CDR3 region is CATTRTRGHTGELFF. The CDR3 DNA is TGTGCCACCACCCGCACTCGGGGTCACACCGGGGAGCTGTTTTTT. The full variable domain, its missing parts supplied by reference TRBV15 and TRBJ2-2, is DAMVIQNPRYQVTQFGKPVTLSCSQTLNHNVMYWYQQKSSQAPKLLFHYYDKDFNNEADTPDNFQSRRPNTSFCFLDIRSPGLGDTAMYLCATTRTRGHTGELFFGEGSRLTVL.

This rearrangement joins TRBV4-1 to TRBJ1-1; D is possibly TRBD1 (5 bases). Germline V gene sequence: CDR1 MGHRA, CDR2 YSYEKL. Trimming stripped 4 bases from V and 3 bases from J, with 12 bases between. There are 14 residues in the CDR3. This CDR3 reads CASSRLTGDTEAFF. The CDR3 DNA follows: TGCGCCAGCAGCCGACTTACAGGCGACACTGAAGCTTTCTTT.

This chain links TRBV10-3 with TRBJ2-7; D gene unclear. This CDR3 is built from 12 residues. CDR1 is ENHRY, CDR2 SYGVKD, per germline. Between the trimmed V and J ends, which lost 10 bases and 7 bases, there was a span of 17 bases. In nucleotides, the CDR3 is TGTGCCACCCAGGACGCCGCCGTGGAGCAGTACTTC. Its protein is CATQDAAVEQYF.